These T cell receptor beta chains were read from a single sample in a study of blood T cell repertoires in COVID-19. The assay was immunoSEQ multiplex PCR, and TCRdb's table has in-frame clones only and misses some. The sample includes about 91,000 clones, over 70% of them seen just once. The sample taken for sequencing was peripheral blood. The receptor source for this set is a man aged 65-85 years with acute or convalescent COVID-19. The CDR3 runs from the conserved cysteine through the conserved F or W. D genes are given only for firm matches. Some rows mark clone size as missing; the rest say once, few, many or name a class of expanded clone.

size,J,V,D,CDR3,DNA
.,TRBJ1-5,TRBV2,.,CASQKGAEGYSNQPQHF,TGTGCCAGCCAGAAAGGGGCCGAAGGGTATAGCAATCAGCCCCAGCATTTT
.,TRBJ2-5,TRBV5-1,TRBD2,CASSLVASGREETQYF,TGCGCCAGCAGCTTGGTGGCTAGCGGGAGGGAAGAGACCCAGTACTTC
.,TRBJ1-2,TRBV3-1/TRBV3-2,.,CASRQGNYGYTF,TGTGCCAGCAGACAGGGTAACTATGGCTACACCTTC
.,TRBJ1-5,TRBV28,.,CASRPQGRYNQPQHF,TGTGCCAGCAGGCCTCAGGGGCGCTACAATCAGCCCCAGCATTTT
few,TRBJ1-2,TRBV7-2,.,CASSPRVDGYTF,TGTGCCAGCAGCCCCAGGGTTGACGGCTACACCTTC
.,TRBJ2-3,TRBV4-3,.,CASSQGASAYTDTQYF,TGCGCCAGCAGCCAAGGGGCTAGCGCATACACAGATACGCAGTATTTT
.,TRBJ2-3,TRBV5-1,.,CASSDEERTDTQYF,TGCGCCAGCAGCGACGAGGAGAGGACAGATACGCAGTATTTT
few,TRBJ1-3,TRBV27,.,CASSLFPSGTVAGGNTIYF,TGTGCCAGCAGTTTATTTCCCTCCGGGACGGTGGCGGGGGGAAACACCATATATTTT
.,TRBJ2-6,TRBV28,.,CASSSPQADGANVLTF,TGTGCCAGCAGTTCGCCCCAGGCTGATGGGGCCAACGTCCTGACTTTC
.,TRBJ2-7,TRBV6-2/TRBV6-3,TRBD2,CASSRRDSGSYEQYF,TGTGCCAGCAGCCGTCGCGATAGCGGGTCCTACGAGCAGTACTTC
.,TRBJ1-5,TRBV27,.,CASSPPGFQPQHF,TGTGCCAGCAGCCCCCCGGGTTTTCAGCCCCAGCATTTT
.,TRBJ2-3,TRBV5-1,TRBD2,CASSRGTSGSTTDTQYF,TGCGCCAGCAGCCGTGGGACTAGCGGGAGTACCACAGATACGCAGTATTTT
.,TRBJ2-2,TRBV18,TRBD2,CASSPPRLAGADGTGELFF,TGTGCCAGCTCACCACCGAGACTAGCGGGAGCTGATGGCACCGGGGAGCTGTTTTTT
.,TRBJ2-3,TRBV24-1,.,CATSDSTLPSTDTQYF,TGTGCCACCAGTGATAGTACTCTTCCTAGCACAGATACGCAGTATTTT
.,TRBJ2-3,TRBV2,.,CASSESVPGRGTDTQYF,TGTGCCAGCAGTGAATCCGTGCCTGGGAGAGGCACAGATACGCAGTATTTT
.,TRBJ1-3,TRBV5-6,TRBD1,CASSNRDRGGNTIYF,TGTGCCAGCAGCAACCGGGACAGGGGAGGAAACACCATATATTTT
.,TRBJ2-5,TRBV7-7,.,CASSSLGRGTQYF,TGTGCTAGCAGCTCCTTGGGCCGGGGGACCCAGTACTTC
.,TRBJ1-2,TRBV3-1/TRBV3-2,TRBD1,CASSRQTGLLPYGYTF,TGTGCCAGCAGCCGCCAGACAGGGCTACTCCCCTATGGCTACACCTTC
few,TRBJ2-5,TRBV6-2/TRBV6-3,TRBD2,CASSYGPSGIQTQYF,TGTGCCAGCAGTTACGGCCCTAGCGGGATACAGACCCAGTACTTC
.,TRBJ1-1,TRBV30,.,CAWSQGRGLAFF,TGTGCCTGGAGTCAAGGGAGGGGGTTGGCTTTCTTT
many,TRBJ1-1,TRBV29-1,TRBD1,CSGGQGTANMNTEAFF,TGCAGCGGGGGACAGGGGACCGCTAACATGAACACTGAAGCTTTCTTT
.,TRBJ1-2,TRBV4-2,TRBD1,CASSATGGVGDYGYTF,TGTGCCAGCAGCGCCACAGGGGGGGTGGGGGACTATGGCTACACCTTC
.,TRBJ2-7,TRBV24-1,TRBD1,CATSEPTGTGFYEQYF,TGTGCCACCAGTGAGCCCACCGGGACAGGGTTCTACGAGCAGTACTTC
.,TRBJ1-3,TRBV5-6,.,CASSNTGAGNTIYF,TGTGCCAGCAGTAATACAGGAGCCGGAAACACCATATATTTT
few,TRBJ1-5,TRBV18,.,CASSSDSNQPQHF,TGTGCCAGCTCGTCAGATAGCAATCAGCCCCAGCATTTT
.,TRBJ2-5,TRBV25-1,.,CASSRHFAGRETQYF,TGTGCCAGCAGCCGTCATTTCGCTGGGCGAGAGACCCAGTACTTC
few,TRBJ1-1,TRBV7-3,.,CASRSLGGMNTEAFF,TGTGCCAGCAGGTCTCTCGGGGGAATGAACACTGAAGCTTTCTTT
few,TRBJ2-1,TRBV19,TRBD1,CASSNTGGIYNEQFF,TGTGCCAGTAGTAACACAGGGGGAATCTACAATGAGCAGTTCTTC
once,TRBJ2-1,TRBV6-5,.,CASSIRGNEQFF,TGTGCCAGCAGTATCAGAGGGAATGAGCAGTTCTTC
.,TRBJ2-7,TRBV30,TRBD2,CAWSSWGRTSGTYEQYF,TGTGCCTGGAGTTCTTGGGGGCGGACTAGCGGAACCTACGAGCAGTACTTC
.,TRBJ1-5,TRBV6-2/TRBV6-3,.,CASSYSRLVSNQPQHF,TGTGCCAGCAGTTACTCGAGGCTAGTTAGCAATCAGCCCCAGCATTTT
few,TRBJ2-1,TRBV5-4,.,CASSSDLNNEQFF,TGTGCCAGCAGCTCGGACTTAAACAATGAGCAGTTCTTC
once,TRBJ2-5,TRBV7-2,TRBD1,CASSLAGTGWYQETQYF,TGTGCCAGCAGCTTAGCCGGGACAGGGTGGTACCAAGAGACCCAGTACTTC
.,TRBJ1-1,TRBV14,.,CASSQDLWPTGAFF,TGTGCCAGCAGCCAAGATTTGTGGCCAACAGGAGCTTTCTTT
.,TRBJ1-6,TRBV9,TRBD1,CASSAAYGTDNSPLHF,TGTGCCAGCAGCGCCGCTTACGGGACAGATAATTCACCCCTCCACTTT
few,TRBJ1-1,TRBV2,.,CASRGGNKGNEAFF,TGTGCCAGCAGGGGGGGGAACAAGGGAAATGAAGCTTTCTTT
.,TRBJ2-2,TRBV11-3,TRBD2,CASSSTSADTGELFF,TGTGCCAGCAGCTCCACTAGCGCGGACACCGGGGAGCTGTTTTTT
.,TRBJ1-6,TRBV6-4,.,CASQQGLYSPLHF,TGTGCCAGCCAACAGGGATTGTATTCACCCCTCCACTTT
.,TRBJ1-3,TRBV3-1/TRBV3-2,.,CASSPRVYGNTIYF,TGTGCCAGCAGCCCCAGGGTGTACGGAAACACCATATATTTT
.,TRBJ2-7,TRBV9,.,CASSVGGPGEQYF,TGTGCCAGCAGCGTAGGGGGCCCAGGCGAGCAGTACTTC
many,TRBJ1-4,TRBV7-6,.,CASSHMLGAGEKLFF,TGTGCCAGCAGCCATATGTTGGGGGCAGGCGAAAAACTGTTTTTT
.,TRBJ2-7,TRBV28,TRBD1,CASSTGGTGYEQYF,TGTGCCAGCAGCACAGGGGGAACTGGTTACGAGCAGTACTTC
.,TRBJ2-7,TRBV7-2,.,CASSLPPRGEQYF,TGTGCCAGCAGCTTACCCCCCCGCGGCGAGCAGTACTTC
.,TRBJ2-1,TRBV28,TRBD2,CASSLSPSGRFTEQFF,TGTGCCAGCAGTTTATCCCCTAGCGGGAGGTTTACTGAGCAGTTCTTC
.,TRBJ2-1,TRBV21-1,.,CASSPNAASGRRDEQFF,TGTGCCAGCAGCCCAAATGCGGCTAGCGGGAGACGCGATGAGCAGTTCTTC
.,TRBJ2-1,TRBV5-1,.,CASTDLPDRDEQFF,TGCGCCAGCACCGACCTCCCTGATCGGGATGAGCAGTTCTTC
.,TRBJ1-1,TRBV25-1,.,CASRNRGLNTEAFF,TGTGCCAGCAGGAACCGAGGATTGAACACTGAAGCTTTCTTT
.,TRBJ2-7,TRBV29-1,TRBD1,CSVGTGGFYEQYF,TGCAGCGTTGGGACAGGGGGTTTCTACGAGCAGTACTTC
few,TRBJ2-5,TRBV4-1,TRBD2,CASSLSGLANVFIQETQYF,TGCGCCAGCAGCCTCTCGGGACTAGCGAACGTGTTTATCCAAGAGACCCAGTACTTC
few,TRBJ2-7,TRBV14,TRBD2,CASSQGLAGGREQYF,TGTGCCAGCAGCCAAGGACTAGCGGGAGGAAGGGAGCAGTACTTC
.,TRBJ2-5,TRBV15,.,CATSRGRAGGETQYF,TGTGCCACCAGCAGAGGCAGGGCCGGTGGGGAGACCCAGTACTTC
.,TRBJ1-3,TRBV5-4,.,CASSLGGGLNSGNTIYF,TGTGCCAGCAGCTTGGGTGGAGGGCTGAACTCTGGAAACACCATATATTTT